The sequence of this T cell receptor (beta chain) was determined in a study of blood T cell repertoires in COVID-19 (dated by TCRdb to about 2020). Regarding the complete study: Collaborator samples came from the United States, Italy and Spain and covered acute and convalescent phases of COVID-19. Sample metadata almost always included a de-identified subject ID, COVID-19 status, age in years and sex. The dataset comprised deeply sampled blood TCRbeta repertoires from subjects exposed to, actively infected with, or recovered from COVID-19. The prospective study material was composed of cDNA or gDNA derived from T cells, B-cell-depleted T cells, or PBMCs. The repertoires were made available in a free public database intended to serve as a resource for research on the immune response to SARS-CoV-2. Samples came from the ongoing ImmuneRACE study (first 160 participants) plus 1,254 subjects from 6 global collaborators. HLA class I and class II types, where available, came from metadata supplied by the sample provider rather than from assay-based typing.

The CDR3 runs 14 amino acids, cysteine and phenylalanine included. Only the CDR3 region is kept as DNA, spanning 42 bases read in frame from base 1. The germline V gene (reference sequence) specifies LNHDA as CDR1 and SQIVND as CDR2. V is reduced by 5 bases and J by 2 bases, leaving a spacing of 13 bases between them. TCRbeta CDR3 regions were amplified from genomic DNA by means of the immunoSEQ Assay, a bias-controlled multiplex PCR. From the authors' description of their analysis: Within the assay, amplification of reference gene primers was used to estimate how many nucleated cells each sample contained. Sequence reads were collapsed and filtered to measure the absolute abundance of every unique TCRbeta CDR3 rearrangement. For each sample, productive Simpson clonality was calculated by taking the square root of Simpson's diversity index across productive rearrangements. What TCRdb holds here is the immuneACCESS table cut down to in-frame rearrangements. Part of the clones is not present; checked against another copy, under half of the missing clones reflect an unresolved V gene, and the others are unexplained. D and trimming were read from the DNA, whereas the V and J calls and clone size are those reported in that table. The sample yields 50,000 or so clones; around four fifths were counted once. The leading ten clones occupy approximately 7% of the sample.

Each collaborating institution followed its own protocols to collect whole blood in K2EDTA tubes. For TCRbeta analysis, collaborators shipped samples in one of three forms: frozen whole blood, isolated PBMCs, or DNA extracted from either of those sample types. On this clone itself: Its antigen is still unknown. Base qualities are not provided; no much larger clone lies one nucleotide away.

The research as a whole found: How much clinical and demographic metadata was included differed by source and by participant, and the metadata was provided uncurated.

The sample comprised peripheral blood. This TCR was recovered from a man aged 40-49 years with acute or convalescent COVID-19. The chain is assembled from TRBV19 and TRBJ2-7; the D gene is possibly TRBD1, with 6 bases matching. The DNA sequence is as follows: TGTGCCAGTAGTTCCACAGGGATTCCCTACGAGCAGTACTTC. Its protein is CASSSTGIPYEQYF. Outside the CDR3, residues come from the reference TRBV19 and TRBJ2-7 proteins, so the full variable domain is: DGGITQSPKYLFRKEGQNVTLSCEQNLNHDAMYWYRQDPGQGLRLIYYSQIVNDFQKGDIAEGYSVSREKKESFPLTVTSAQKNPTAFYLCASSSTGIPYEQYFGPGTRLTVT.